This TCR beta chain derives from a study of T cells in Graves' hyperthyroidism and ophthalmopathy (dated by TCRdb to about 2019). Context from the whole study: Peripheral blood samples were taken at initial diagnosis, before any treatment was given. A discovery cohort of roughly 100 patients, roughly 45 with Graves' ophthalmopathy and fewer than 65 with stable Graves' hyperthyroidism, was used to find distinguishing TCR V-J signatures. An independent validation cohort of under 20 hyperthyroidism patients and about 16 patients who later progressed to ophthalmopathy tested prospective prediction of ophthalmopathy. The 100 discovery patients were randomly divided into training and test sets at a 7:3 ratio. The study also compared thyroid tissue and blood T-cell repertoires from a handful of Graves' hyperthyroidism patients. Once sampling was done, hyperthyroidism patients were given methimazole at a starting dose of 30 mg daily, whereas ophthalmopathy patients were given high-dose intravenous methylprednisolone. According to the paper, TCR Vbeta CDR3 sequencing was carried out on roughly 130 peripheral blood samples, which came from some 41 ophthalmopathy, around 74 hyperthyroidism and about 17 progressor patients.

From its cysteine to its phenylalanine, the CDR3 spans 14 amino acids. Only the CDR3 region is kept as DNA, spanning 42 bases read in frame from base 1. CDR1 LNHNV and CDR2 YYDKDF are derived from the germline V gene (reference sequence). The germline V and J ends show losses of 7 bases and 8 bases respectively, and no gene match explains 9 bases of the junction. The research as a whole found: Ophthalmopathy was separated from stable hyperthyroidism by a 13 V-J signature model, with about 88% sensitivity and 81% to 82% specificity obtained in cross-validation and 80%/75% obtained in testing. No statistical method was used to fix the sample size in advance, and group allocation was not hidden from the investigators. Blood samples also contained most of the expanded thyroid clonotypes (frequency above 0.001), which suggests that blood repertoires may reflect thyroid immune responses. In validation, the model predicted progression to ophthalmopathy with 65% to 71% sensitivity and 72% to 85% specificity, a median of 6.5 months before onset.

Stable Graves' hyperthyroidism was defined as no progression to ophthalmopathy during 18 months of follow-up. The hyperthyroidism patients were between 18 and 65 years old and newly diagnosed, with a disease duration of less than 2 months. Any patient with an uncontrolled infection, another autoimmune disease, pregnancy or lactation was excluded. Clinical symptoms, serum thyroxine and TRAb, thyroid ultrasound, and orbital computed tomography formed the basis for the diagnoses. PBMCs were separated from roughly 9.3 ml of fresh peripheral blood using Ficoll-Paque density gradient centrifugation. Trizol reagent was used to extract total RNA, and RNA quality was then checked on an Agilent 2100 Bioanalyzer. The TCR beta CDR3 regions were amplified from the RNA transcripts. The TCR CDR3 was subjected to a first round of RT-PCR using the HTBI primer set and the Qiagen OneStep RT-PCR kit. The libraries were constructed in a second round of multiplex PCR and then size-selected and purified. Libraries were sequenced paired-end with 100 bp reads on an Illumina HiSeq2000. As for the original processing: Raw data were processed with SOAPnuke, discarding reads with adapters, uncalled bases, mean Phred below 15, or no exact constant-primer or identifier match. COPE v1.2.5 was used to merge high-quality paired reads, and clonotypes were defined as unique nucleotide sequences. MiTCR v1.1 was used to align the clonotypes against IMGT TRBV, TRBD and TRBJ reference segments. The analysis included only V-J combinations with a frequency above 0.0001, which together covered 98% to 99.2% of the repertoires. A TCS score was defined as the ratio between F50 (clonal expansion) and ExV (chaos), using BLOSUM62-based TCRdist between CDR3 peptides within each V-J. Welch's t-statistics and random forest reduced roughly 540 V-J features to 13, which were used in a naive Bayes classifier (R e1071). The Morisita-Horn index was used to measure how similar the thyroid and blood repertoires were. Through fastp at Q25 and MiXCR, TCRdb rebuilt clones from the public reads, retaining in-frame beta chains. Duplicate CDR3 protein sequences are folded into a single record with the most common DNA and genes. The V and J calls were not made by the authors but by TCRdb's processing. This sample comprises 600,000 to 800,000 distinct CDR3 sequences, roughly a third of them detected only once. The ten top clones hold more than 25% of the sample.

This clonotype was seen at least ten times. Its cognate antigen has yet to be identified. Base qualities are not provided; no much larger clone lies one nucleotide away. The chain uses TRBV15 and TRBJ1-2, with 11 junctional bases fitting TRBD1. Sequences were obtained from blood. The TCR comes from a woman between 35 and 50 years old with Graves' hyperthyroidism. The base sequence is TGTGCCACCACCCTCAGGGGACAGGGGGGCGGCTACACCTTC. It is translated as CATTLRGQGGGYTF.